Each of the 6 T cell receptor beta chains below was sequenced from the same sample in a study of blood T cells in healthy people across ages. Primed by a sample-barcoded 5' primer and a J-beta primer mix, a second PCR proceeded for about 6 to 11 cycles. TCRdb reprocessed the 5' RACE reads with MiXCR, giving one entry per CDR3 protein. The sample lists about 780,000 distinct CDR3 sequences, around two thirds occurring once. Specimen: blood. The receptor set was obtained from a man younger than 40 in good health.

The rearrangement uses TRBV2 and TRBJ1-5; D gene uncertain. CDR1 is SNHLY, CDR2 FYNNEI, per germline. Trimming left V 8 bases short and J 0 bases short, with 23 bases between. The CDR3 consists of 18 residues. Written as DNA, the CDR3 is TGTGCCAGCCGTAGATTGGCGTCTGACAAGGGTAGCAATCAGCCCCAGCATTTT. Its translation is CASRRLASDKGSNQPQHF.

This clonotype was observed once. The chain couples TRBV7-2 to TRBJ1-2, with D possibly matching TRBD1 (6 bases). This CDR3 contains 14 residues. Germline loops: CDR1 SGHTA, CDR2 FQGNSA. The V end was cut by 7 bases, the J end by 1 base, with 13 bases between. CDR3 loop: CASTPTGLNYGYTF. The CDR3 coding sequence is TGTGCCAGCACCCCGACAGGACTTAACTATGGCTACACCTTC.

Ten or more counts support this clonotype. The J gene is TRBJ2-3, the V gene TRBV7-2; D may be TRBD2 (5 bases). The CDR3 runs to 13 residues. The germline gives CDR1 SGHTA, CDR2 FQGNSA. Between the trimmed V and J ends, which lost 1 base and 4 bases, there was a span of 6 bases. For the CDR3, the DNA is TGTGCCAGCAGCTTAGTTAGCGCAGATACGCAGTATTTT. It encodes CASSLVSADTQYF.

This clonotype was observed a few times. The V gene is TRBV2, the J gene TRBJ2-5, with TRBD1 as a possible D gene (6 bases). This CDR3 spans 13 amino acids. Trimming pared 4 bases from V and 4 bases from J, leaving 10 bases between. CDR1 is SNHLY and CDR2 is FYNNEI in the germline V gene. This CDR3 is CASSGQVVETQYF. The CDR3 DNA reads TGTGCCAGCAGTGGACAGGTTGTAGAGACCCAGTACTTC.

The sample holds one count of this clonotype. The J gene is TRBJ2-4, the V gene TRBV20-1; 9 nucleotides agree with TRBD1. With the DNA end fitting TRBJ2-7 better, the J assignment may be wrong. Germline assignment: CDR1 DFQATT and CDR2 SNEGSKA (reference sequence). The CDR3 loop spans 14 amino acids. The CDR3 loop reads CSAHPGQGLYEQYF. In DNA, the CDR3 is TGCAGTGCTCACCCGGGACAGGGATTGTACGAGCAGTACTTC.

The J gene is TRBJ1-6, the V gene TRBV5-1; 9 bases are a match to TRBD1. Germline lookup yields CDR1 SGHRS and CDR2 YFSETQ. After removal of 4 bases from V and 4 bases from J, the junction contained 3 bases not matched to a gene. The length of the CDR3 is 15 residues. The CDR3 spells CASSQGQGYNSPLHF. In DNA, the CDR3 is TGCGCCAGCAGCCAGGGACAGGGATATAATTCACCCCTCCACTTT.